These 18 T cell receptor beta chains share one sample of origin, sequenced in a study of CD8+ T cells in alopecia areata. cDNA serving as the sequencing template came from extracted, reverse transcribed RNA. Some clones are missing from TCRdb's copy, which holds only in-frame ones; the method was immunoSEQ multiplex PCR. The repertoire holds about 200,000 clones, with around 60% as singletons. Stated treatment: oral pan-JAK inhibitor, 5-10 mg twice daily. Sequenced here: CD4+ T cells sorted from blood, sampled at week 4, from a patient treated with tofacitinib. The receptor source for this set is a human donor with alopecia areata.

The gene calls are TRBV30 and TRBJ1-2; D perhaps matches TRBD1 (5 bases). V was cut by 0 bases and J by 2 bases, with 13 bases left in between. The CDR3 totals 15 residues. Per the germline V gene, CDR1 is GTSNPN and CDR2 is SVGIG (reference sequence). The CDR3 loop is CAWSVGFWGNYGYTF. The DNA of the CDR3 is TGTGCCTGGAGTGTCGGGTTCTGGGGGAACTATGGCTACACCTTC.

V is TRBV25-1 and J is TRBJ1-6; D unresolved. V lost 5 bases to trimming and J lost 9 bases, with 14 bases between them. Germline V gene sequence: CDR1 MGHDK, CDR2 SYGVNS. The CDR3 is 14 amino acids. CDR3 sequence (DNA): TGTGCCAGCAGTTATTTGGGTTCCACTTCACCCCTCCACTTT. Its translation is CASSYLGSTSPLHF.

V is TRBV12-5 and J is TRBJ2-5; D might be TRBD2 (5 bases). Germline assignment: CDR1 LGHNT and CDR2 FRNRAP. Trimming left V 6 bases short and J 5 bases short, with 10 bases between. This CDR3 region has 12 residues. The CDR3 region is CASGPGRETQYF. CDR3 nucleotide sequence: TGTGCTAGTGGCCCGGGAAGGGAGACCCAGTACTTC. The full variable domain, with the rest looked up from reference TRBV12-5 and TRBJ2-5, is DARVTQTPRHKVTEMGQEVTMRCQPILGHNTVFWYRQTMMQGLELLAYFRNRAPLDDSGMPKDRFSAEMPDATLATLKIQPSEPRDSAVYFCASGPGRETQYFGPGTRLLVL.

J is TRBJ2-1 and V is TRBV7-2, with TRBD2 as a possible D gene (7 bases). This CDR3 has 15 amino acids. The V gene lost 3 bases and the J gene lost 5 bases, with 14 bases spanning the gap. Germline loops: CDR1 SGHTA, CDR2 FQGNSA. CDR3 sequence reads: CASSLRRGPDNEQFF. DNA of the CDR3: TGTGCCAGCAGCTTGCGGCGGGGGCCGGACAATGAGCAGTTCTTC.

V and J are TRBV2 and TRBJ1-6, with 9 positions matching TRBD1. Looked up from germline, CDR1 is SNHLY and CDR2 is FYNNEI. This CDR3 is 17 amino acids long. The junction had 12 bases not matched to a gene; V was cut back by 8 bases and J by 4 bases. The CDR3: CASVRLDRGAYNSPLHF. CDR3 in DNA: TGTGCCAGCGTGAGACTTGACAGGGGGGCTTATAATTCACCCCTCCACTTT.

The chain is built from TRBV18 and TRBJ2-5; the match to TRBD2 covers 7 bases. The germline gives CDR1 KGHSH, CDR2 LQKENI. J gave up 0 bases and V 9 bases, and 1 base lay outside the gene matches. The CDR3 contains 12 residues. The CDR3 reads CASREDQETQYF. The DNA for the CDR3 is TGTGCCAGTCGGGAGGACCAAGAGACCCAGTACTTC.

The J gene is TRBJ2-7, the V gene TRBV29-1; 7 bases are shared with TRBD1. This CDR3 has 16 residues. Germline values: CDR1 SQVTM, CDR2 ANQGSEA. V lost 5 bases to trimming and J lost 2 bases; unmatched junction nucleotides: 15. CDR3 nucleotide sequence: TGCAGCGTTTCTTGGGACAGCTCCCGTCCAACCTACGAGCAGTACTTC. Encoded protein: CSVSWDSSRPTYEQYF.

The chain recombines TRBV7-9 with TRBJ2-3; 12 positions agree with TRBD2. The germline gives CDR1 SEHNR, CDR2 FQNEAQ (reference sequence). After removal of 4 bases from V and 2 bases from J, the junction contained 4 bases not matched to a gene. The CDR3 consists of 16 residues. CDR3 loop: CASSSRLAGDTDTQYF. Written as DNA, the CDR3 is TGTGCCAGCAGCTCACGACTAGCGGGGGACACAGATACGCAGTATTTT.

This clone was detected only a few times. V is TRBV6-6 and J is TRBJ2-5; a weak D match, TRBD2 (6 bases). CDR3 length equals 12 residues. Germline CDR1 reads MNHNY; CDR2 reads SVGAGI (reference sequence). V dropped 5 bases and J dropped 4 bases, with 8 bases sitting between them. CDR3 residues: CASSEGGETQYF. CDR3 nucleotides: TGTGCCAGCAGTGAGGGAGGAGAGACCCAGTACTTC.

The V gene is TRBV13, the J gene TRBJ2-5; perhaps TRBD2 as D (7 bases). Trimming removed 5 bases from V and 5 bases from J, with 24 bases in between. The CDR3 has 17 residues. From germline, CDR1 is PRHDT and CDR2 FYEKMQ (reference sequence). The CDR3 bases are TGTGCCAGCAGCCGATTTTGGGGGGGGCGAGGTGCGGAGACCCAGTACTTC. As protein: CASSRFWGGRGAETQYF.

In its sample, this clone was seen many times. The V and J genes are TRBV6-5 and TRBJ2-7; D may match TRBD1 or TRBD2 (6 bases each). There are 16 residues in the CDR3. Germline lookup yields CDR1 MNHEY and CDR2 SVGAGI. V lost 4 bases and J lost 0, with 16 bases in between. The CDR3 DNA is TGTGCCAGCAGTTTAGGTCGGGGGCGAAGCTCCTACGAGCAGTACTTC. This codes for CASSLGRGRSSYEQYF.

This clone has just a few counts. V usage is TRBV7-9 and J usage is TRBJ1-2; no clear D gene. The CDR3 sequence is 15 residues long. Germline CDR1 and CDR2: SEHNR and FQNEAQ (reference sequence). Trimming pared 1 base from V and 7 bases from J, leaving 16 bases between. Here the CDR3 DNA reads TGTGCCAGCAGCTTAGAATACTCGAGGGAGGCTGGCTACACCTTC. Translating it yields CASSLEYSREAGYTF.

This clone was observed a few times. The J gene is TRBJ1-4, the V gene TRBV9; 9 bases match TRBD1. The trim removed 0 bases at V and 6 bases at J, leaving 3 bases unmatched. The CDR3 consists of 15 residues. The V gene's germline CDR1 is SGDLS and CDR2 YYNGEE. The CDR3 DNA follows: TGTGCCAGCAGCGTAGCCACAGGGGGCTATGAAAAACTGTTTTTT. This gives the protein CASSVATGGYEKLFF.

Points on this clone: Other DNA sequences in the sample encode the same CDR3. The V gene is TRBV29-1, the J gene TRBJ1-2; the D is unclear. V dropped 3 bases and J dropped 3 bases, with 2 bases sitting between them. Germline lookup yields CDR1 SQVTM and CDR2 ANQGSEA. This CDR3 contains 10 residues. The CDR3 DNA sequence: TGCAGCGTTGACGACTATGGCTACACCTTC. The encoded protein is CSVDDYGYTF.

V gene TRBV4-1 combines with J gene TRBJ2-3; 9 bases are shared with TRBD1. This CDR3 spans 15 amino acids. The germline V gene has CDR1 MGHRA and CDR2 YSYEKL. The V segment lost 6 bases and the J segment 3 bases; nucleotides outside the gene matches: 7. This CDR3 reads CASRRGQGVTDTQYF. In nucleotides, the CDR3 is TGCGCCAGCAGGCGGGGACAGGGAGTTACAGATACGCAGTATTTT.

The chain has TRBV5-1 and TRBJ1-1; no clear D gene. The germline CDR1 and CDR2 sequences are SGHRS and YFSETQ. Trimming took off 0 bases at V and 1 base at J, with 10 bases between the two ends. The CDR3 consists of 15 residues. The CDR3 nucleotides are TGCGCCAGCAGCTTGGGTTTTGGGGAGAACACTGAAGCTTTCTTT. Its protein product is CASSLGFGENTEAFF.

This chain connects TRBV6-5 to TRBJ2-1; D is uncertain. The V end was cut by 9 bases, the J end by 5 bases, with 8 bases between. The germline gives CDR1 MNHEY, CDR2 SVGAGI. This CDR3 has 11 residues. The CDR3 DNA is TGTGCCAGTGCACGGGACAATGAGCAGTTCTTC. This translates into CASARDNEQFF.

The rearrangement links TRBV29-1 to TRBJ2-7, with D unresolved. The CDR3 loop spans 14 amino acids. The germline gives CDR1 SQVTM, CDR2 ANQGSEA. Trimming pared 1 base from V and 3 bases from J, leaving 13 bases between. CDR3: CSVEGGYTLYEQYF. CDR3 bases: TGCAGCGTTGAAGGAGGCTACACCCTCTACGAGCAGTACTTC.